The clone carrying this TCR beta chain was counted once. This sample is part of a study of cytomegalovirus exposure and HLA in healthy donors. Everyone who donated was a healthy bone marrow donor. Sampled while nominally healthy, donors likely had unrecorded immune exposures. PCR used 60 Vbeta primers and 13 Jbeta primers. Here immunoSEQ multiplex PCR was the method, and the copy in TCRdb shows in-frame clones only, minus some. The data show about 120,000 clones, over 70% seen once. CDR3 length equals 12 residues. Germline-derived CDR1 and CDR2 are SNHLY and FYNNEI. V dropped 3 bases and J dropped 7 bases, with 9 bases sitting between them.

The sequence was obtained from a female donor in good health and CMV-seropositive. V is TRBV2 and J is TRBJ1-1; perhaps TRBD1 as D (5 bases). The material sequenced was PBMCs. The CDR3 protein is CASSDSGLEAFF. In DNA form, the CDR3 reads TGTGCCAGCAGTGATTCGGGACTTGAAGCTTTCTTT. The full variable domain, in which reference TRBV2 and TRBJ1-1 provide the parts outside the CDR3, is EPEVTQTPSHQVTQMGQEVILRCVPISNHLYFYWYRQILGQKVEFLVSFYNNEISEKSEIFDDQFSVERPDGSNFTLKIRSTKLEDSAMYFCASSDSGLEAFFGQGTRLTVV.